These 3 T cell receptor beta chains originate from one sample sequenced in a study of blood T cell repertoires in COVID-19. The repertoire was sequenced with immunoSEQ multiplex PCR; TCRdb's copy has only in-frame clones and lacks some. The sample consists of about 530,000 clones, less than 90% of them appearing once. Sequenced: peripheral blood. All receptors come from a woman in her 50s with COVID-19, enrolled during active disease.

The CDR3 reads CASSSDGGTQYF. CDR3 DNA: TGTGCCAGCAGCTCCGACGGAGGTACGCAGTATTTT. This rearrangement joins TRBV7-3 to TRBJ2-3, with D perhaps TRBD2 (5 bases). The ends were cut back, 4 bases at V and 8 bases at J, with 10 bases in the middle. The CDR3 sequence is 12 residues long. The germline CDR1 and CDR2 sequences are SGHTA and FQGTGA.

Only a few counts were recorded for this clone. This chain uses TRBV3-1 (or the pseudogene TRBV3-2) with TRBJ2-7; TRBD2 agrees at 8 bases. The CDR3 has 16 amino acids. J lost 0 bases, V lost 3 bases, and 7 bases had no gene match. Germline values: CDR1 LGHDT, CDR2 YNNKEL (reference sequence). The CDR3 DNA reads TGTGCCAGCAGCCAGCCAAGCGGGGGCCGCTCCTACGAGCAGTACTTC. Residues: CASSQPSGGRSYEQYF.

The genes are TRBV6-6 and TRBJ1-6; 8 bases map to TRBD1. V was clipped by 6 bases and J by 7 bases; unmatched bases: 5. CDR3 size: 14 residues. Looked up from germline, CDR1 is MNHNY and CDR2 is SVGAGI (reference sequence). CDR3 in amino acids: CASSLGQDNSPLHF. The DNA of the CDR3 is TGTGCCAGCAGCTTGGGACAGGACAATTCACCCCTCCACTTT.